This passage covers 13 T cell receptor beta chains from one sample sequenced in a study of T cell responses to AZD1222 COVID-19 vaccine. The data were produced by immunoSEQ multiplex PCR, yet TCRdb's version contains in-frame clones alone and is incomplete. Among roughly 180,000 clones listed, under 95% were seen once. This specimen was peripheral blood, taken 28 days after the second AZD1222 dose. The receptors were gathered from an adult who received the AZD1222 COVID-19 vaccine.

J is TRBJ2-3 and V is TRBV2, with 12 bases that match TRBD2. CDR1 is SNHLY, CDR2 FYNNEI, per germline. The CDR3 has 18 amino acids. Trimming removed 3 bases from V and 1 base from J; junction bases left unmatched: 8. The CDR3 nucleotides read TGTGCCAGCAGTGACGTCCGGACTAGCGGGGCCCGCACAGATACGCAGTATTTT. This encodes CASSDVRTSGARTDTQYF.

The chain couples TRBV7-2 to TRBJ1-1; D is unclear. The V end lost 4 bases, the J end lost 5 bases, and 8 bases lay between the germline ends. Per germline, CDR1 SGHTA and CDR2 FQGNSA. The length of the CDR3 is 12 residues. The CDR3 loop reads CASSSARTEAFF. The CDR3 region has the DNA TGTGCCAGCAGCTCCGCCCGAACTGAAGCTTTCTTT.

The CDR3 DNA is TGTGCCAGGATGGGGGTGGGGGACCCTAAGAACACTGAAGCTTTCTTT. Translating gives CARMGVGDPKNTEAFF. V and J are TRBV2 and TRBJ1-1; possible D gene TRBD1, 5 bases. Germline lookup yields CDR1 SNHLY and CDR2 FYNNEI. The CDR3 length is 16 residues. V was cut by 9 bases and J by 1 base, with 21 bases left in between.

As DNA, the CDR3 is TGTGCCAGTAGGCAGGTCGGGGGGATTATCTACGAGCAGTACTTC. Translating it yields CASRQVGGIIYEQYF. The J gene is TRBJ2-7, the V gene TRBV19; TRBD2 agrees at 7 bases. The junction had 11 bases not matched to a gene; V was cut back by 6 bases and J by 3 bases. This CDR3 has 15 amino acids. Germline CDR1 reads LNHDA; CDR2 reads SQIVND (reference sequence).

The CDR3 DNA follows: TGTGCCAGCAGCGCCGCCACTAGCGGGAACACCGGGGAGCTGTTTTTT. Translating it yields CASSAATSGNTGELFF. The chain links TRBV9 to TRBJ2-2, with 8 bases identical to TRBD2. This CDR3 spans 16 amino acids. Looked up from germline, CDR1 is SGDLS and CDR2 is YYNGEE. The V gene end was trimmed by 3 bases and the J gene end by 1 base; junction bases not matched to a gene: 5.

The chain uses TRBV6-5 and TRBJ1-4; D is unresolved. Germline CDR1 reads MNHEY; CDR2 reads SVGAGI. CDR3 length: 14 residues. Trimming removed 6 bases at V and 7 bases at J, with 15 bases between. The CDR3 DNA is TGTGCCAGCAGCCCCTCTAGGTTTGGTGAAAAACTGTTTTTT. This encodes CASSPSRFGEKLFF.

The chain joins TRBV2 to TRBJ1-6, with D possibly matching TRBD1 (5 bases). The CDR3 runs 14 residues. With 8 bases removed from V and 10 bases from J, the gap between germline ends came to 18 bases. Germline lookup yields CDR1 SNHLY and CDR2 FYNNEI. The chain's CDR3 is CASQQSGDESPLHF. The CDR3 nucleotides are TGTGCCAGCCAACAATCGGGGGACGAGTCACCCCTCCACTTT.

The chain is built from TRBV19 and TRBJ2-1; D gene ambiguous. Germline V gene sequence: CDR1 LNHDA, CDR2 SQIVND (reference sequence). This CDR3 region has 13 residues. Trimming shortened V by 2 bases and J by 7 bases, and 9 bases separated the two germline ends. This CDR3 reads CASSISEENEQFF. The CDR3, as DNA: TGTGCCAGTAGTATATCAGAGGAAAATGAGCAGTTCTTC.

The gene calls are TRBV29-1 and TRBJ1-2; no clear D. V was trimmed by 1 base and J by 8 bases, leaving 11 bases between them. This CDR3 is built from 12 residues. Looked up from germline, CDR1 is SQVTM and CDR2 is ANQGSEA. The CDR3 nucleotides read TGCAGCGTTGAAGCGGGAAACGCGGGCTACACCTTC. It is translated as CSVEAGNAGYTF.

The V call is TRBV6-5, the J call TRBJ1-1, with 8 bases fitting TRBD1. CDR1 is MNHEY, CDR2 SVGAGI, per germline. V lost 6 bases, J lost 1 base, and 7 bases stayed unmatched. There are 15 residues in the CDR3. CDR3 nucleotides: TGTGCCAGCAGAACCTTAACAGGGGGGAACACTGAAGCTTTCTTT. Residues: CASRTLTGGNTEAFF.

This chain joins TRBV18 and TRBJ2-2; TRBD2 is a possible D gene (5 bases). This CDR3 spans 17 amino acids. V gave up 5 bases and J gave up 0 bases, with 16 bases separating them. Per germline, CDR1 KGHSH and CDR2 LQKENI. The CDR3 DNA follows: TGTGCCAGCTCATTCCGGACGGGGATGACGAACACCGGGGAGCTGTTTTTT. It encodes CASSFRTGMTNTGELFF. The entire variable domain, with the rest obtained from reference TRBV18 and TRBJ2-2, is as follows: NAGVMQNPRHLVRRRGQEARLRCSPMKGHSHVYWYRQLPEEGLKFMVYLQKENIIDESGMPKERFSAEFPKEGPSILRIQQVVRGDSAAYFCASSFRTGMTNTGELFFGEGSRLTVL.

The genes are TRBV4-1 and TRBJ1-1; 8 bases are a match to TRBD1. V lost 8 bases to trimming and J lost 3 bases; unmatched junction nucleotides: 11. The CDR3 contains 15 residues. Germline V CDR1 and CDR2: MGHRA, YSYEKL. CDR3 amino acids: CASSLGGQGDTEAFF. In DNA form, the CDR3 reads TGCGCCAGCTCGTTGGGCGGACAGGGAGACACTGAAGCTTTCTTT.

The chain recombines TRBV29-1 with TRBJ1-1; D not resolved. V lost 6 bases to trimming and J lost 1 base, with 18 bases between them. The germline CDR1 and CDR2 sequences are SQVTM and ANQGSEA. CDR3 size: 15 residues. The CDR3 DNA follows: TGCAGCGTCGACCTTGCCCGACGGGGGAACACTGAAGCTTTCTTT. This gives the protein CSVDLARRGNTEAFF.